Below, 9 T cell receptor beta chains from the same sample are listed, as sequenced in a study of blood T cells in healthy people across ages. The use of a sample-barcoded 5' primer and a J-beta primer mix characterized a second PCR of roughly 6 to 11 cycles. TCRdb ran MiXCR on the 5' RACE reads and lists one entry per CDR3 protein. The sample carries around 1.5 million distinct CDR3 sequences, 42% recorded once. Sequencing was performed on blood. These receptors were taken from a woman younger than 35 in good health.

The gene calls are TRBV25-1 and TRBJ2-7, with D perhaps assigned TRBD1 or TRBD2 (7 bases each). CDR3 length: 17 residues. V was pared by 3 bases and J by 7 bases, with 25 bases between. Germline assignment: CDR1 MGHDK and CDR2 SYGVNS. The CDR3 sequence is CASSDTSGEGAYNEQYF. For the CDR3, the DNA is TGTGCCAGCAGTGATACCTCGGGGGAGGGGGCCTACAATGAGCAGTACTTC.

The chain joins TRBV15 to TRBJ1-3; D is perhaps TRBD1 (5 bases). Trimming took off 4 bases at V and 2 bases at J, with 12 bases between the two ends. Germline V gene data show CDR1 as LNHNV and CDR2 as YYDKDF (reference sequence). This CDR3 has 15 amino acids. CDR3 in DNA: TGTGCCACCAGCACAGCCCAGGGTACTGGAAACACCATATATTTT. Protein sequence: CATSTAQGTGNTIYF.

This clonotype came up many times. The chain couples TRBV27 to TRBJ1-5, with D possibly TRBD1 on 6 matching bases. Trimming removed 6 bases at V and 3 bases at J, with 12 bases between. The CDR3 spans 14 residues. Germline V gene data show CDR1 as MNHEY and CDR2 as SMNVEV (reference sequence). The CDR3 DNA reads TGTGCCAGCAGCCCCGGACAGTTCAATCAGCCCCAGCATTTT. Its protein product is CASSPGQFNQPQHF.

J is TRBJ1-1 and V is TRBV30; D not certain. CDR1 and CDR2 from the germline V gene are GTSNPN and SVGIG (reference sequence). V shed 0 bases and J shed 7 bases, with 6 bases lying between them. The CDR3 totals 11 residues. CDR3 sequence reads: CAWSVGNEAFF. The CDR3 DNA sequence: TGTGCCTGGAGTGTCGGGAATGAAGCTTTCTTT.

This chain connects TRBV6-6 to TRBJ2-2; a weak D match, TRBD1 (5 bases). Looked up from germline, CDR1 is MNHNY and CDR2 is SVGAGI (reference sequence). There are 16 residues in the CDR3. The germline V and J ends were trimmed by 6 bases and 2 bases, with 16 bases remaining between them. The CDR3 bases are TGTGCCAGCAGCCCCTTTTGGGGCTCAAACACCGGGGAGCTGTTTTTT. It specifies CASSPFWGSNTGELFF.

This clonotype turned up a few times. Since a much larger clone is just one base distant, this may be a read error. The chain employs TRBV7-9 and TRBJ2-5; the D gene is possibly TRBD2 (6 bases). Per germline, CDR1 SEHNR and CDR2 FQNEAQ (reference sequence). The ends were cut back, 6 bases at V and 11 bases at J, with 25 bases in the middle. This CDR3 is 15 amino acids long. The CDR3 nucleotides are TGTGCCAGCAGTCGGAGCGGGTTCGCGGACAATGAGCAGTACTTC. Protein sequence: CASSRSGFADNEQYF. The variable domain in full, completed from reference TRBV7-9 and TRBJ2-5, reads DTGVSQNPRHKITKRGQNVTFRCDPISEHNRLYWYRQTLGQGPEFLTYFQNEAQLEKSRLLSDRFSAERPKGSFSTLEIQRTEQGDSAMYLCASSRSGFADNEQYFGPGTRLLVL.

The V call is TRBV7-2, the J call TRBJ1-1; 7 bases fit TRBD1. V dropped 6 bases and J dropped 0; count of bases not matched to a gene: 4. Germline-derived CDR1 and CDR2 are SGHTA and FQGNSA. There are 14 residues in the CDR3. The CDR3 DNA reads TGTGCCAGCAGGTCGGGACAGCTGAACACTGAAGCTTTCTTT. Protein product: CASRSGQLNTEAFF. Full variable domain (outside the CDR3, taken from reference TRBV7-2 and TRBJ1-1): GAGVSQSPSNKVTEKGKDVELRCDPISGHTALYWYRQSLGQGLEFLIYFQGNSAPDKSGLPSDRFSAERTGGSVSTLTIQRTQQEDSAVYLCASRSGQLNTEAFFGQGTRLTVV.

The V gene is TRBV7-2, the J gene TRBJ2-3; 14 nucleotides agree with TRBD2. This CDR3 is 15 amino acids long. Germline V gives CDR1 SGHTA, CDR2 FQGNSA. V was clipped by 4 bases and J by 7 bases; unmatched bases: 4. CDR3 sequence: CASSSWTSGGYTQYF. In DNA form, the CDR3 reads TGTGCCAGCAGCTCCTGGACTAGCGGGGGGTATACGCAGTATTTT.

The CDR3 sequence is CASSPRGTSGANTGELFF. CDR3 nucleotides: TGCGCCAGCAGCCCTCGAGGGACTAGCGGAGCGAACACCGGGGAGCTGTTTTTT. The genes are TRBV4-1 and TRBJ2-2; 11 nucleotides align to TRBD2. The CDR3 has 18 residues. After removal of 4 bases from V and 0 bases from J, the junction contained 7 bases not matched to a gene. Germline V gives CDR1 MGHRA, CDR2 YSYEKL.